A selection of T cell receptor beta chains follows, all from one sample in a study of blood T cell repertoires in COVID-19. Produced via immunoSEQ multiplex PCR; TCRdb's table is partial and in-frame only. The table records approximately 190,000 clones, about four fifths of them present only once. Sequencing used peripheral blood. The receptors here all came from a woman in her 40s with acute or convalescent COVID-19. Both conserved end residues are part of each CDR3. D genes are given only for firm matches. Rows may omit the clone size; those that give it use once, few, many or a size class.

>TRBD1|TRBJ2-7|TRBV4-2|NA
CASSQEGRTGYVYEQYF
TGTGCCAGCAGCCAAGAGGGCAGGACAGGGTATGTCTACGAGCAGTACTTC
>NA|TRBJ2-5|TRBV9|NA
CASSVFGHTQETQYF
TGTGCCAGCAGCGTTTTTGGTCACACGCAAGAGACCCAGTACTTC
>TRBD1|TRBJ1-1|TRBV7-9|NA
CASSQGQGAYTEAFF
TGTGCCAGCAGCCAGGGACAGGGGGCCTACACTGAAGCTTTCTTT
>NA|TRBJ2-1|TRBV7-2|NA
CASSLAQDIISYNEQFF
TGTGCCAGCAGCTTAGCGCAAGACATTATCTCCTACAATGAGCAGTTCTTC
>NA|TRBJ2-6|TRBV18|NA
CASSQNREPGANVLTF
TGTGCCAGCTCACAAAACAGGGAACCAGGGGCCAACGTCCTGACTTTC
>NA|TRBJ2-5|TRBV10-3|NA
CAISEIRAETQYF
TGTGCCATCAGTGAAATCAGGGCAGAGACCCAGTACTTC
>NA|TRBJ2-7|TRBV11-2|once
CASSSDLLEQYF
TGTGCCAGCAGCTCGGACTTGCTCGAGCAGTACTTC
>TRBD2|TRBJ2-7|TRBV18|NA
CASSPAGGYHEQYF
TGTGCCAGCTCACCCGCGGGAGGGTACCACGAGCAGTACTTC
>NA|TRBJ2-7|TRBV5-4|NA
CASSLASSYEQYF
TGTGCCAGCAGCTTGGCCAGCTCCTACGAGCAGTACTTC
>NA|TRBJ1-5|TRBV28|few
CASSLGQTRQPQHF
TGTGCCAGCAGTCTGGGACAAACGAGGCAGCCCCAGCATTTT
>TRBD2|TRBJ2-7|TRBV9|few
CASSVGLAGASSYEQYF
TGTGCCAGCAGCGTAGGTCTAGCGGGAGCCTCCTCCTACGAGCAGTACTTC
>TRBD1|TRBJ1-1|TRBV10-3|NA
CAIRQGADTEAFF
TGTGCCATCAGACAGGGGGCGGACACTGAAGCTTTCTTT
>NA|TRBJ1-2|TRBV6-1|NA
CASSEISGPGYGYTF
TGTGCCAGCAGTGAAATTTCAGGGCCGGGCTATGGCTACACCTTC
>NA|TRBJ1-6|TRBV15|NA
CATSRDRSGRSPLHF
TGTGCCACCAGCAGAGATAGGTCGGGGAGATCACCCCTCCACTTT
>TRBD2|TRBJ2-5|TRBV11-2|NA
CASREGTSGSGETQYF
TGTGCCAGCAGAGAGGGGACTAGCGGGAGCGGGGAGACCCAGTACTTC
>TRBD2|TRBJ2-1|TRBV27|NA
CANHRRRLAGGQPYNEQFF
TGTGCCAACCATCGCCGAAGACTAGCGGGGGGACAACCCTACAATGAGCAGTTCTTC
>TRBD1|TRBJ1-1|TRBV7-9|once
CASSLLQGVTEAFF
TGTGCCAGCAGCTTATTGCAGGGGGTCACTGAAGCTTTCTTT
>NA|TRBJ1-6|TRBV28|NA
CASSQPDRPNSPLHF
TGTGCCAGCAGCCAACCGGACAGACCGAATTCACCCCTCCACTTT
>TRBD2|TRBJ2-3|TRBV7-2|NA
CASSLGGGGTDTQYF
TGTGCCAGCAGCTTAGGTGGGGGGGGCACAGATACGCAGTATTTT
>NA|TRBJ1-2|TRBV28|NA
CASRITGGIGGYTF
TGTGCCAGCAGGATCACCGGAGGGATAGGAGGCTACACCTTC
>NA|TRBJ2-1|TRBV9|NA
CASSSAGQNNEQFF
TGTGCCAGCAGCTCGGCGGGACAGAACAATGAGCAGTTCTTC
>TRBD1|TRBJ2-6|TRBV3-1/TRBV3-2|NA
CASTQGAGGANVLTF
TGTGCCAGCACACAGGGGGCTGGGGGGGCCAACGTCCTGACTTTC
>TRBD1|TRBJ2-2|TRBV5-1|NA
CASSLGPGTGGTGELFF
TGCGCCAGCAGCTTGGGACCTGGGACAGGGGGCACCGGGGAGCTGTTTTTT
>TRBD1|TRBJ2-6|TRBV28|NA
CASSLTGPSSGANVLTF
TGTGCCAGCAGTTTGACAGGGCCCAGCTCTGGGGCCAACGTCCTGACTTTC
>TRBD1|TRBJ1-2|TRBV7-9|NA
CASSWWDRRRQLNYGYTF
TGTGCCAGCAGCTGGTGGGACAGACGAAGACAATTGAACTATGGCTACACCTTC
>NA|TRBJ1-6|TRBV30|NA
CAWTGGDTNSPLHF
TGTGCCTGGACTGGGGGGGACACAAATTCACCCCTCCACTTT
>TRBD2|TRBJ2-5|TRBV5-1|NA
CASSPLRGGAETQYF
TGCGCCAGCAGCCCCCTGCGGGGGGGGGCAGAGACCCAGTACTTC
>NA|TRBJ1-3|TRBV5-1|NA
CASSPEWGGTGNTIYF
TGCGCCAGCAGCCCCGAATGGGGGGGAACTGGAAACACCATATATTTT
>NA|TRBJ2-3|TRBV7-9|NA
CASSLAGADTQYF
TGTGCCAGCAGCTTAGCCGGGGCAGATACGCAGTATTTT
>TRBD1|TRBJ2-7|TRBV5-4|NA
CASSYGDRSYEQYF
TGTGCCAGCAGCTATGGGGACAGGTCCTACGAGCAGTACTTC
>NA|TRBJ2-1|TRBV27|NA
CASSPTPGGLYNEQFF
TGTGCCAGCAGTCCGACACCAGGGGGGTTATACAATGAGCAGTTCTTC